This is a list of T cell receptor beta chains from one sample in a study of post-analysis software for immune sequencing data. MiXCR was run by TCRdb on the PCR reads, yielding one entry per CDR3 protein. Counted here are 820,000 or so distinct CDR3 sequences, around 53% occurring once; the ten biggest clones make up under 6%. The sequenced sample was blood. All receptors come from a girl aged 10-17 years with multiple sclerosis. Both conserved end residues are part of each CDR3. D genes are given only for firm matches. Clone size is not always given. Where it is, it says once, few, many or a class for expanded clones.

-	TRBV7-7	-	TRBJ2-1	TGTGCTAGCAGCGTGGGCACGGGAGAATCCAATGAGCAGTTCTTC	CASSVGTGESNEQFF
TRBD2	TRBV4-2	-	TRBJ2-7	TGTGCCAGCAGCCAAGACATGACTAGCGGGCGCGAGCAGTACTTC	CASSQDMTSGREQYF
TRBD2	TRBV12-3/TRBV12-4	-	TRBJ2-5	TGTGCCAGCAGTTTGTCGAGCGGGGGGGCAGAGACCCAGTACTTC	CASSLSSGGAETQYF
-	TRBV20-1	-	TRBJ2-5	TGCAGTGCTAGCCCCTTTGGAGGAGAGACCCAGTACTTC	CSASPFGGETQYF
TRBD1	TRBV29-1	-	TRBJ2-1	TGCAGCGGAGGAAGGACAGGGGGCTCCTCGATCGGTGAGCAGTTCTTC	CSGGRTGGSSIGEQFF
-	TRBV3-1	few	TRBJ1-5	TGTGCCAGCAGCCAAGAGGGGAATAGCAATCAGCCCCAGCATTTT	CASSQEGNSNQPQHF
TRBD2	TRBV6-1	-	TRBJ2-5	TGTGCCAGCAGTGCAGTCGCTAGCGGGAGTGAGACCCAGTACTTC	CASSAVASGSETQYF
-	TRBV7-2	-	TRBJ2-7	TGTGCCAGCAGTAGGGGAGGCCTTACACCCGAGCAGTACTTC	CASSRGGLTPEQYF
-	TRBV29-1	-	TRBJ1-2	TGCAGCGTTGATCAGGGTAGCTATGGCTACACCTTC	CSVDQGSYGYTF
-	TRBV10-3	once	TRBJ1-6	TGTGCCATCAGTGACCCGCATAATGGGGGCGGTAATTCACCCCTCCACTTT	CAISDPHNGGGNSPLHF
TRBD1	TRBV29-1	-	TRBJ2-4	TGCAGCGTTGTTGTGACAGGGACCCTGCCGTACTTC	CSVVVTGTLPYF
-	TRBV7-9	-	TRBJ1-4	TGTGCCAGCCCTGGTAATGAAAAACTGTTTTTT	CASPGNEKLFF
TRBD2	TRBV7-8	-	TRBJ2-5	TGTGCCAGCAGACCGACACTAGCGGTTCAAGAGACCCAGTACTTC	CASRPTLAVQETQYF
-	TRBV7-2	-	TRBJ1-1	TGTGCCAGCTCCCCCGCTTGGGGGTCGAACACTGAAGCTTTCTTT	CASSPAWGSNTEAFF
-	TRBV7-2	few	TRBJ2-2	TGTGCCAGCAGCTCAGTGGGCCCGAACACCGGGGAGCTGTTTTTT	CASSSVGPNTGELFF
-	TRBV12-3/TRBV12-4	-	TRBJ2-7	TGTGCCAGCAGTTTGGAACAGACTTTATCCTACGAGCAGTACTTC	CASSLEQTLSYEQYF
-	TRBV12-3/TRBV12-4	-	TRBJ1-2	TGTGCCAGCAGCTGGGACAAGTATGGCTACACCTTC	CASSWDKYGYTF
-	TRBV20-1	-	TRBJ2-3	TGCAGTGCCTCGACTAGGGAGAGCACAGATACGCAGTATTTT	CSASTRESTDTQYF
-	TRBV3-1	-	TRBJ1-2	TGTGCCAGCAGCCAAGAGGCCGGAGGCTATGGCTACACCTTC	CASSQEAGGYGYTF
TRBD2	TRBV20-1	few	TRBJ2-7	TGCAGTGCCCTCATCAGCGGGAGGTACGAGCAGTACTTC	CSALISGRYEQYF
TRBD1	TRBV5-1	-	TRBJ2-7	TGCGCCAGCAGCTTCGGGGACAGCGATGGGGAGCAGTACTTC	CASSFGDSDGEQYF
TRBD2	TRBV6-6	-	TRBJ2-7	TGTGCCAGCAGTTACTCGCCGACTAGCGGGAGGGTCTACGAGCAGTACTTC	CASSYSPTSGRVYEQYF
-	TRBV28	few	TRBJ2-7	TGTGCCAGCTACTCTGCCCACGAGCAGTACTTC	CASYSAHEQYF